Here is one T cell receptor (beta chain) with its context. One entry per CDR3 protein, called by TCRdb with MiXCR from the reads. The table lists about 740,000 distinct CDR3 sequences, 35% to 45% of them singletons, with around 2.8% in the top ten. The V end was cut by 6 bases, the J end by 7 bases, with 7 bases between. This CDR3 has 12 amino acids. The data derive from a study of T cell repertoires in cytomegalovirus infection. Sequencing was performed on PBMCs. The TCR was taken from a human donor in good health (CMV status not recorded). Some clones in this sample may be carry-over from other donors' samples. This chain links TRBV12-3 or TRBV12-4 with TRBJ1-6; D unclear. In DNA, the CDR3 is TGTGCCAGCAGAATTGCAAATTCACCCCTCCACTTT. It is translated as CASRIANSPLHF.